This TCR beta chain was profiled in a study of long-term antiretroviral therapy in people with HIV. This CDR3 is 12 amino acids long. Trimming shortened V by 5 bases and J by 3 bases, and 7 bases separated the two germline ends. CDR1 MDHEN and CDR2 SYDVKM come from the germline V gene. This clone was observed once. Researchers ran immunoSEQ v3.0 at survey level. Some clones are missing from TCRdb's copy, which holds only in-frame ones; the method was immunoSEQ multiplex PCR. The table lists about 25,000 clones, around 88% of them singletons. The starting material was unsorted PBMCs, obtained around 4.5 years after starting antiretroviral therapy. This chain connects TRBV28 to TRBJ1-1; D gene uncertain. This sequence originates from a young man with HIV. CDR3 amino acids: CASSDGDTEAFF. The CDR3 region has the DNA TGTGCCAGCAGTGACGGGGACACTGAAGCTTTCTTT.